The T cell receptor beta chain described here comes from a study of response to subunit inactivated influenza vaccine. Findings and limits, study-wide: Authors suggested that a seasonal influenza vaccination recruits few new T cells each time.

The V gene end was trimmed by 6 bases and the J gene end by 8 bases; junction bases not matched to a gene: 12. The germline V gene has CDR1 DFQATT and CDR2 SNEGSKA (reference sequence). This CDR3 region has 14 residues. MiXCR was run by TCRdb on the RT-PCR reads, yielding one entry per CDR3 protein. The sample shows about 530,000 distinct CDR3 sequences, 10% to 15% of them seen only once. A remark on this clonotype: Antigen specificity is unknown.

Specimen: PBMCs from blood, collected on the day of vaccination. V and J are TRBV20-1 and TRBJ2-1; 8 nucleotides line up with TRBD1. The clonotype was recovered from a man aged 50 to 60 who received an inactivated influenza vaccine. CDR3 protein: CSAKTGGPKDEQFF. The CDR3 DNA reads TGCAGTGCAAAAACAGGGGGTCCGAAGGATGAGCAGTTCTTC.